The next 27 T cell receptor beta chains were all read from a single sample in a study of identical twins. TCRdb reanalysed the 5' RACE reads using MiXCR and keeps one entry per CDR3 protein. The table shows hundreds of thousands of distinct CDR3 sequences, with 24% occurring only once. The data also belong to a second study, concerning T cells expressing NK-cell markers.

Sequenced: CD4+ T cells sorted from blood. These receptors originate from a woman aged 18-29 years in good health.

This chain joins TRBV6-5 and TRBJ2-1; D remains unclear. V shed 0 bases and J shed 5 bases, with 14 bases lying between them. The length of the CDR3 is 16 residues. The germline V gene has CDR1 MNHEY and CDR2 SVGAGI. The CDR3 protein is CASSYSPVRWNNEQFF. The DNA of the CDR3 is TGTGCCAGCAGTTACTCCCCAGTCAGGTGGAACAATGAGCAGTTCTTC.

This clonotype was seen a few times. The V call is TRBV28, the J call TRBJ1-1; 7 bases align to TRBD1. Germline CDR1 reads MDHEN; CDR2 reads SYDVKM. There are 15 residues in the CDR3. The trim removed 5 bases at V and 1 base at J, leaving 7 bases unmatched. The CDR3 DNA is TGTGCCAGCAGTCCCTCGACAGGGAGGAACACTGAAGCTTTCTTT. Residues: CASSPSTGRNTEAFF.

The chain couples TRBV15 to TRBJ2-3; no firm D call. Per germline, CDR1 LNHNV and CDR2 YYDKDF (reference sequence). The CDR3 spans 13 residues. V was trimmed by 4 bases and J by 2 bases, leaving 7 bases between them. DNA of the CDR3: TGTGCCACCAGCAACCCGTCCACAGATACGCAGTATTTT. Its translation: CATSNPSTDTQYF.

This rearrangement joins TRBV9 to TRBJ1-2; D may be TRBD1 (6 bases). The CDR3 has 16 residues. CDR1 is SGDLS, CDR2 YYNGEE, per germline. Trimming removed 3 bases from V and 0 bases from J, with 15 bases in between. The CDR3 reads CASSAPGQEANYGYTF. CDR3 coding DNA: TGTGCCAGCAGCGCGCCGGGACAAGAAGCTAACTATGGCTACACCTTC.

This clonotype was counted only a few times. This rearrangement joins TRBV11-2 to TRBJ2-2; no reliable D call. With 5 bases removed from V and 8 bases from J, the gap between germline ends came to 21 bases. Germline V CDR1 and CDR2: SGHAT, FQNNGV. This CDR3 comprises 16 residues. In DNA form, the CDR3 reads TGTGCCAGCAGCCCCCGGTCAATGGCGAATGGAGGGGAGCTGTTTTTT. It translates to CASSPRSMANGGELFF.

The chain has TRBV12-3 or TRBV12-4 and TRBJ1-5; D perhaps matches TRBD1 (5 bases). The V gene lost 6 bases and the J gene lost 2 bases, with 11 bases spanning the gap. The CDR3 spans 14 residues. The DNA of the CDR3 is TGTGCCAGCAGACGACCGGGGGGCAATCAGCCCCAGCATTTT. Translation: CASRRPGGNQPQHF.

This clonotype appeared a few times. The rearrangement uses TRBV5-1 and TRBJ2-7; a weak D match, TRBD1 (6 bases). Germline V gene sequence: CDR1 SGHRS, CDR2 YFSETQ. V lost 4 bases to trimming and J lost 2 bases, with 16 bases between them. CDR3 length equals 15 residues. The CDR3 DNA follows: TGCGCCAGCAGCCTCATCCAGGGGTCTGCCTACGAGCAGTACTTC. This sequence encodes CASSLIQGSAYEQYF.

The chain joins TRBV6-4 to TRBJ2-2; D gene unclear. From germline, CDR1 is MRHNA and CDR2 SNTAGT. This CDR3 spans 10 amino acids. V shed 10 bases and J shed 3 bases, with 3 bases lying between them. CDR3 DNA: TGTGCCATTCACACCGGGGAGCTGTTTTTT. Translated, it gives CAIHTGELFF.

This clonotype occurred once. This chain joins TRBV10-3 and TRBJ2-1, with 7 bases aligning to TRBD1. The CDR3 spans 16 residues. In germline, CDR1 is ENHRY, CDR2 SYGVKD. Germline trimming cut 3 bases from V and 5 bases from J; bases unmatched to any gene: 10. The CDR3 here is CAISDPDRVSNNEQFF. In nucleotides, the CDR3 is TGTGCCATCAGTGATCCCGACAGGGTATCCAACAATGAGCAGTTCTTC.

This clonotype appeared a few times. The chain combines TRBV20-1 with TRBJ2-1; TRBD2 aligns across 11 bases. V lost 2 bases, J lost 0 bases, and 6 bases stayed unmatched. This CDR3 spans 17 amino acids. The germline CDR1 and CDR2 sequences are DFQATT and SNEGSKA (reference sequence). Written as DNA, the CDR3 is TGCAGTGCTAGACTAGCGGGGGGACATACCTCCTACAATGAGCAGTTCTTC. Translating gives CSARLAGGHTSYNEQFF.

The chain joins TRBV7-2 to TRBJ2-7; maybe TRBD2 (5 bases). CDR1 SGHTA and CDR2 FQGNSA come from the germline V gene. The V end lost 1 base, the J end lost 2 bases, and 12 bases lay between the germline ends. This CDR3 comprises 15 residues. The CDR3 DNA follows: TGTGCCAGCAGCTTAGTTTTAAGCGGAGCCTACGAGCAGTACTTC. As protein: CASSLVLSGAYEQYF.

The rearrangement joins TRBV20-1 to TRBJ2-7; D call uncertain. Trimming cost V 2 bases and J 4 bases, with 12 bases left between them. From germline, CDR1 is DFQATT and CDR2 SNEGSKA (reference sequence). The CDR3 length is 13 residues. In nucleotides, the CDR3 is TGCAGTGCTAGACGGTCCGGGTCGTACGAGCAGTACTTC. It is translated as CSARRSGSYEQYF.

This clonotype showed up just a few times. The V and J genes are TRBV6-1 and TRBJ2-7; D ambiguous. This CDR3 has 15 residues. The germline CDR1 and CDR2 sequences are MNHNS and SASEGT. V lost 5 bases and J lost 2, with 16 bases in between. The CDR3 coding sequence is TGTGCCAGCAGTCAGCACACCCCGGCAACCTACGAGCAGTACTTC. Its protein is CASSQHTPATYEQYF.

This sequence joins TRBV15 and TRBJ2-3; 8 bases are shared with TRBD2. This CDR3 has 15 amino acids. Germline CDR1 and CDR2: LNHNV and YYDKDF (reference sequence). Unmatched junction bases numbered 8, after V lost 5 bases and J lost 4 bases. The CDR3 region is CATSVPGTRADTQYF. The CDR3, as DNA: TGTGCCACCAGCGTCCCCGGGACTAGGGCAGATACGCAGTATTTT.

This clonotype was counted a few times. The chain recombines TRBV10-3 with TRBJ1-1, with D possibly matching TRBD1 (5 bases). In germline, CDR1 is ENHRY, CDR2 SYGVKD. CDR3 length: 13 amino acids. V was cut by 10 bases and J by 1 base, with 13 bases left in between. The CDR3, as DNA: TGTGCCAGCAGGGTCCCAGCGAACACTGAAGCTTTCTTT. Encoded protein: CASRVPANTEAFF.

This clonotype was observed a few times. V and J are TRBV15 and TRBJ2-7; the D is unclear. Germline V CDR1 and CDR2: LNHNV, YYDKDF (reference sequence). V was cut by 8 bases and J by 1 base, with 12 bases left in between. The CDR3 totals 13 residues. This CDR3 reads CATAPAGSYEQYF. The CDR3, as DNA: TGTGCCACCGCCCCTGCCGGGTCCTACGAGCAGTACTTC. The entire variable domain, with the rest obtained from reference TRBV15 and TRBJ2-7, is as follows: DAMVIQNPRYQVTQFGKPVTLSCSQTLNHNVMYWYQQKSSQAPKLLFHYYDKDFNNEADTPDNFQSRRPNTSFCFLDIRSPGLGDTAMYLCATAPAGSYEQYFGPGTRLTVT.

This clonotype was recorded at least ten times. V is TRBV5-1 and J is TRBJ2-7; D remains unclear. Trimming stripped 2 bases from V and 0 bases from J, with 12 bases between. The germline V gene encodes CDR1 SGHRS and CDR2 YFSETQ. The CDR3 runs to 15 residues. The CDR3 coding sequence is TGCGCCAGCAGCTTTCCGGCAGGAAGCTCCTACGAGCAGTACTTC. Translation: CASSFPAGSSYEQYF.

V gene TRBV6-5 combines with J gene TRBJ2-7, with D maybe TRBD2 (6 bases). This CDR3 region has 14 residues. The germline gives CDR1 MNHEY, CDR2 SVGAGI. Trimming pared 2 bases from V and 2 bases from J, leaving 10 bases between. The chain's CDR3 is CASSYTEGPYEQYF. CDR3 bases: TGTGCCAGCAGTTACACGGAGGGGCCCTACGAGCAGTACTTC.

In this sample, this clonotype turned up a few times. The V call is TRBV5-6, the J call TRBJ2-1, with a possible D match to TRBD1 (5 bases). V shed 2 bases and J shed 10 bases, with 10 bases lying between them. The germline gives CDR1 SGHDT, CDR2 YYEEEE. This CDR3 is built from 12 residues. This CDR3 reads CASSLGVREQFF. The DNA for the CDR3 is TGTGCCAGCAGCTTAGGGGTTCGAGAGCAGTTCTTC.

This chain links TRBV7-8 with TRBJ2-5; possible D gene TRBD1, 6 bases. The germline V and J ends were trimmed by 5 bases and 4 bases, with 14 bases remaining between them. The CDR3 is 14 residues long. Germline V CDR1 and CDR2: SGHVS, FQNEAQ. The DNA of the CDR3 is TGTGCCAGCAGCCCCGGACAGATTATAGAGACCCAGTACTTC. It translates to CASSPGQIIETQYF.

In this sample, this clonotype turned up many times. This chain uses TRBV5-1 with TRBJ2-3; D remains unclear. The ends were cut back, 3 bases at V and 0 bases at J, with 8 bases in the middle. Germline CDR1 and CDR2: SGHRS and YFSETQ. The length of the CDR3 is 14 residues. CDR3 loop: CASSSFTSTDTQYF. CDR3 bases: TGCGCCAGCAGCTCGTTCACTAGCACAGATACGCAGTATTTT.

This clonotype has only a few counts. V and J are TRBV20-1 and TRBJ2-1, with D possibly matching TRBD2 (6 bases). Germline CDR1 reads DFQATT; CDR2 reads SNEGSKA (reference sequence). V was shortened by 2 bases and J by 4 bases, with 15 bases between the two germline ends. This CDR3 is built from 15 residues. This chain's CDR3 is CSARQSGGGYNEQFF. DNA of the CDR3: TGCAGTGCTAGACAGTCTGGCGGAGGGTACAATGAGCAGTTCTTC.

The chain has TRBV10-1 and TRBJ2-7; TRBD1 agrees at 8 bases. The CDR3 runs 15 residues. V lost 0 bases and J lost 3; bases outside the gene matches: 4. Germline CDR1 is WNHNN and CDR2 is SYGVQD (reference sequence). CDR3 DNA: TGCGCCAGCAGTGAGTCCTCAGGGGGCGTCTACGAGCAGTACTTC. This codes for CASSESSGGVYEQYF.

This clonotype has a handful of counts. The chain links TRBV5-1 to TRBJ2-1; 11 positions agree with TRBD2. Germline lookup yields CDR1 SGHRS and CDR2 YFSETQ. Germline trimming cut 3 bases from V and 9 bases from J; bases unmatched to any gene: 5. The CDR3 totals 14 residues. The CDR3 reads CASSSTGTSGEQFF. The CDR3 DNA sequence: TGCGCCAGCAGCTCCACCGGGACTAGCGGTGAGCAGTTCTTC.

Only a few counts were recorded for this clonotype. The chain employs TRBV2 and TRBJ1-4, with D perhaps matching TRBD1 (5 bases). V shed 4 bases and J shed 3 bases, with 15 bases lying between them. This CDR3 comprises 16 residues. Germline lookup yields CDR1 SNHLY and CDR2 FYNNEI. CDR3 sequence (DNA): TGTGCCAGCAGTGGGGGCGGAGGAAGGGCTAATGAAAAACTGTTTTTT. This sequence encodes CASSGGGGRANEKLFF.

The chain links TRBV29-1 to TRBJ1-2; D perhaps matches TRBD1 (6 bases). Germline V gene data show CDR1 as SQVTM and CDR2 as ANQGSEA. This CDR3 contains 13 residues. V lost 7 bases to trimming and J lost 2 bases, with 14 bases between them. The CDR3 coding sequence is TGCAGCGCCATACAGGGACCAAACTATGGCTACACCTTC. This sequence encodes CSAIQGPNYGYTF.

This clonotype was counted only a few times. The chain joins TRBV5-1 to TRBJ2-3; D not certain. The V end lost 4 bases, the J end lost 0 bases, and 12 bases lay between the germline ends. Germline CDR1 and CDR2: SGHRS and YFSETQ. The CDR3 length is 15 residues. CDR3: CASSPYLGSTDTQYF. CDR3 sequence (DNA): TGCGCCAGCAGCCCCTACCTAGGGAGCACAGATACGCAGTATTTT.